The 20 T cell receptor beta chains below were found in one sample sequenced in a study of neoadjuvant anti-PD-1 for oral cavity cancer. The time point here: after neoadjuvant nivolumab, at surgical resection. Sequenced by immunoSEQ multiplex PCR; TCRdb stores in-frame clones only, minus some. This sample carries 35,000 to 50,000 clones, 65% to 85% of them seen once, and the ten largest clones take 4.5% to 5%. The material was PBMCs, obtained after nivolumab (anti-PD-1) treatment. These receptors were collected from a person aged 35 to 85 with oral cavity squamous cell carcinoma.

The chain is built from TRBV6-6 and TRBJ1-1; D remains ambiguous. Per the germline V gene, CDR1 is MNHNY and CDR2 is SVGAGI (reference sequence). The CDR3 has 13 residues. The V and J ends lost 6 bases and 6 bases respectively, with 14 bases between them. The CDR3 DNA reads as TGTGCCAGCAGCCTCAAGAAGGCGGCTGAAGCTTTCTTT. Protein sequence: CASSLKKAAEAFF.

This clone is a singleton in its sample. V is TRBV27 and J is TRBJ1-6; D unresolved. Trimming left V 4 bases short and J 6 bases short, with 10 bases between. Germline CDR1 is MNHEY and CDR2 is SMNVEV (reference sequence). The CDR3 has 14 residues. CDR3 protein: CASSSPGSNSPLHF. CDR3 nucleotide sequence: TGTGCCAGCAGTTCCCCGGGAAGTAATTCACCCCTCCACTTT.

The CDR3 protein is CASSWAVHNEQFF. The DNA of the CDR3 is TGTGCCAGCAGTTGGGCCGTACACAATGAGCAGTTCTTC. V gene TRBV6-5 combines with J gene TRBJ2-1, with D unclear. This CDR3 comprises 13 residues. Trimming removed 4 bases at V and 5 bases at J, with 9 bases between. Germline CDR1 and CDR2: MNHEY and SVGAGI.

This chain connects TRBV9 to TRBJ2-2; 9 nucleotides match TRBD2. Trimming took 6 bases from V and 3 from J; bases not matched to a gene: 3. The V gene's germline CDR1 is SGDLS and CDR2 YYNGEE. The CDR3 totals 14 residues. CDR3 in amino acids: CASTAGGHTGELFF. The CDR3 DNA is TGTGCCAGCACGGCGGGAGGGCACACCGGGGAGCTGTTTTTT.

The chain uses TRBV5-6 and TRBJ2-3; TRBD2 agrees at 9 bases. J was trimmed by 3 bases and V by 4 bases; bases with no gene match: 15. CDR1 and CDR2 (germline): SGHDT, YYEEEE. This CDR3 has 18 amino acids. CDR3 sequence reads: CASSPTVAGGLRTDTQYF. CDR3 nucleotides: TGTGCCAGCAGCCCGACCGTGGCGGGAGGGCTTAGAACAGATACGCAGTATTTT. The variable domain in full, completed from reference TRBV5-6 and TRBJ2-3, reads DAGVTQSPTHLIKTRGQQVTLRCSPKSGHDTVSWYQQALGQGPQFIFQYYEEEERQRGNFPDRFSGHQFPNYSSELNVNALLLGDSALYLCASSPTVAGGLRTDTQYFGPGTRLTVL.

DNA for the CDR3: TGTGCCTGGAGCGGTGATAGGGTCGGTGAGACCCAGTACTTC. Its protein is CAWSGDRVGETQYF. The chain combines TRBV30 with TRBJ2-5; D uncertain. The CDR3 is 14 residues long. V lost 3 bases, J lost 5 bases, and 16 bases lay in between. Germline CDR1 GTSNPN, CDR2 SVGIG (reference sequence).

The chain recombines TRBV6-1 with TRBJ2-2, with 7 positions matching TRBD2. Germline CDR1 MNHNS, CDR2 SASEGT. The CDR3 totals 16 residues. V lost 3 bases to trimming and J lost 1 base; unmatched junction nucleotides: 5. CDR3 sequence: CASSEKRDWNTGELFF. CDR3 coding DNA: TGTGCCAGCAGTGAGAAGCGGGACTGGAACACCGGGGAGCTGTTTTTT.

About this clone itself: Other nucleotide sequences from this sample produce the same CDR3. The gene calls are TRBV5-1 and TRBJ1-6; 8 bases are shared with TRBD1. CDR1 is SGHRS, CDR2 YFSETQ, per germline. There are 16 residues in the CDR3. Trimming took 0 bases from V and 6 from J; bases not matched to a gene: 5. Here the CDR3 reads CASSLAGTGVNSPLHF. The CDR3 nucleotides read TGCGCCAGCAGCTTGGCCGGGACAGGAGTTAATTCACCCCTCCACTTT.

The gene calls are TRBV5-6 and TRBJ2-7; TRBD1 might be the D (6 bases). V lost 2 bases and J lost 0, with 18 bases in between. The germline gives CDR1 SGHDT, CDR2 YYEEEE. CDR3 size: 17 residues. DNA for the CDR3: TGTGCCAGCAGCTTCGGTCCCCTTGGACAGCCCTCCTACGAGCAGTACTTC. This codes for CASSFGPLGQPSYEQYF.

The genes are TRBV6-5 and TRBJ1-1; a weak D match, TRBD1 (5 bases). Germline CDR1 is MNHEY and CDR2 is SVGAGI. V lost 0 bases and J lost 3, with 11 bases in between. This CDR3 region has 15 residues. The CDR3 protein is CASSYSSGAYTEAFF. As DNA, the CDR3 is TGTGCCAGCAGTTACTCGAGCGGGGCGTACACTGAAGCTTTCTTT.

The chain couples TRBV6-1 to TRBJ2-1, with D possibly being TRBD2 (5 bases). The CDR3 is made up of 12 amino acids. The germline CDR1 and CDR2 sequences are MNHNS and SASEGT. V was shortened by 7 bases and J by 9 bases, with 13 bases between the two germline ends. The CDR3 DNA reads TGTGCCAGCACCCCCGGGATAGGTGAGCAGTTCTTC. Its translation is CASTPGIGEQFF.

The rearrangement joins TRBV27 to TRBJ2-7; 7 nucleotides agree with TRBD1. From germline, CDR1 is MNHEY and CDR2 SMNVEV (reference sequence). CDR3 length: 15 residues. V was pared by 5 bases and J by 4 bases, with 11 bases of the junction left unmatched. This CDR3 reads CASSPKWDSLYEQYF. CDR3 nucleotides: TGTGCCAGCAGTCCCAAATGGGACAGCTTATACGAGCAGTACTTC.

The chain has TRBV28 and TRBJ2-3; TRBD1 matches 12 bases. Per germline, CDR1 MDHEN and CDR2 SYDVKM. With 8 bases clipped from V and 4 bases from J, the junction kept 10 bases outside the gene matches. The CDR3 is 16 amino acids. The CDR3: CASGIRDRGPSDTQYF. Written as DNA, the CDR3 is TGTGCCAGCGGAATCCGGGACAGGGGGCCTTCAGATACGCAGTATTTT. Using reference TRBV28 and TRBJ2-3 for the parts outside the CDR3, the full variable domain is DVKVTQSSRYLVKRTGEKVFLECVQDMDHENMFWYRQDPGLGLRLIYFSYDVKMKEKGDIPEGYSVSREKKERFSLILESASTNQTSMYLCASGIRDRGPSDTQYFGPGTRLTVL.

The chain links TRBV6-1 to TRBJ1-1, with TRBD1 matching over 8 bases. J gave up 5 bases and V 4 bases, and 6 bases lay outside the gene matches. Germline V gives CDR1 MNHNS, CDR2 SASEGT. The CDR3 extends over 14 amino acids. The CDR3 reads CASSARTGQTEAFF. CDR3 sequence (DNA): TGTGCCAGCAGTGCCAGGACAGGGCAAACTGAAGCTTTCTTT.

V gene TRBV29-1 combines with J gene TRBJ1-1; TRBD1 agrees at 8 bases. The CDR3 runs to 13 residues. The V segment lost 7 bases and the J segment 2 bases; nucleotides outside the gene matches: 6. CDR1 and CDR2 from the germline V gene are SQVTM and ANQGSEA. The CDR3 DNA reads as TGCAGCGCTGCGACAGGGGAAAACACTGAAGCTTTCTTT. It is translated as CSAATGENTEAFF. The full variable domain, completed using reference TRBV29-1 and TRBJ1-1, is SAVISQKPSRDICQRGTSLTIQCQVDSQVTMMFWYRQQPGQSLTLIATANQGSEATYESGFVIDKFPISRPNLTFSTLTVSNMSPEDSSIYLCSAATGENTEAFFGQGTRLTVV.

The chain links TRBV5-1 to TRBJ2-2; possible D gene TRBD2, 6 bases. The CDR3 totals 13 residues. CDR1 is SGHRS and CDR2 is YFSETQ in the germline V gene. Trimming cost V 3 bases and J 5 bases, with 8 bases left between them. The chain's CDR3 is CASSWRETGELFF. The CDR3 coding sequence is TGCGCCAGCAGCTGGCGGGAAACCGGGGAGCTGTTTTTT.

The chain recombines TRBV5-4 with TRBJ2-4, with D possibly being TRBD1 (6 bases). CDR3 length: 16 residues. V was trimmed by 3 bases and J by 0 bases, leaving 13 bases between them. Germline V gene sequence: CDR1 SGHNT, CDR2 YYREEE (reference sequence). The CDR3: CASSSQGVSAKNIQYF. In DNA, the CDR3 is TGTGCCAGCAGCTCACAGGGAGTCTCAGCCAAAAACATTCAGTACTTC.

V gene TRBV6-5 combines with J gene TRBJ2-1; D is unresolved. Germline V gene sequence: CDR1 MNHEY, CDR2 SVGAGI. This CDR3 comprises 15 residues. V lost 6 bases and J 0 bases, leaving 12 bases between the germline ends. In nucleotides, the CDR3 is TGTGCCAGCAGATTCCAGGTTAACTCCTACAATGAGCAGTTCTTC. This gives the protein CASRFQVNSYNEQFF.

This clone is judged medium-sized. The DNA of the CDR3 is TGTGCCAGCAGCTCCTTCGCGGGAACAGGGAGCTCTGGAAACACCATATATTTT. Amino acids: CASSSFAGTGSSGNTIYF. The V gene is TRBV5-5, the J gene TRBJ1-3; D might be TRBD1 (6 bases). The CDR3 extends over 18 amino acids. V gave up 3 bases and J gave up 0 bases, with 19 bases separating them. Germline V gives CDR1 SGHKS, CDR2 YYEKEE (reference sequence).

The chain has TRBV13 and TRBJ2-3; D gene ambiguous. Trimming removed 3 bases at V and 1 base at J, with 5 bases between. Germline V gene data show CDR1 as PRHDT and CDR2 as FYEKMQ (reference sequence). The CDR3 has 13 amino acids. The CDR3 protein is CASSFLRTDTQYF. Here the CDR3 DNA reads TGTGCCAGCAGCTTCTTACGCACAGATACGCAGTATTTT.